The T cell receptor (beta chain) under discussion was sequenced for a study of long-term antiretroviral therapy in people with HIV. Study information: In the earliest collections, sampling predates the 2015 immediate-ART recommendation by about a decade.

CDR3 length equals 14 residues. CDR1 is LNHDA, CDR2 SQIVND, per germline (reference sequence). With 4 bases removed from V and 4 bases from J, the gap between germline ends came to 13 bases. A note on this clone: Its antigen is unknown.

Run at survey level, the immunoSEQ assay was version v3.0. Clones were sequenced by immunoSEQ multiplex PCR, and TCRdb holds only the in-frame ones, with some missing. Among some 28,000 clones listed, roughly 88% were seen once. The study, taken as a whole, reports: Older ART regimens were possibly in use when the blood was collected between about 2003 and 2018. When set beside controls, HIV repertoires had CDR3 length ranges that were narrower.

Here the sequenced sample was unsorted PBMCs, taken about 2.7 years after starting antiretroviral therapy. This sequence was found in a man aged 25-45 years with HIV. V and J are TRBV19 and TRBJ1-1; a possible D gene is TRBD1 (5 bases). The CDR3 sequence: CASSTGIGGTEAFF. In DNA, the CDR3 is TGTGCCAGTAGTACAGGGATAGGAGGCACTGAAGCTTTCTTT.